Here is one T cell receptor beta chain with its context. Its antigen is as yet unknown. This record belongs to a study of long-term antiretroviral therapy in people with HIV. Whole-study findings and limits: CDR3 lengths in HIV samples spanned a narrower range than controls.

Researchers report immunoSEQ v3.0 was run at survey level. Method: immunoSEQ multiplex PCR; TCRdb's copy keeps in-frame clones and lacks some. Among 20,000 or so clones listed, approximately 81% were seen once. This CDR3 is 16 amino acids long. Germline V gives CDR1 SNHLY, CDR2 FYNNEI. V was shortened by 1 base and J by 7 bases, with 19 bases between the two germline ends. The rearrangement links TRBV2 to TRBJ2-5; weak D call: TRBD1 (6 bases). Sample: unsorted PBMCs, taken 1.9 years after starting antiretroviral therapy. This TCR came from a woman aged 45-65 years with HIV. CDR3 sequence reads: CASSEEPGDQGWTQYF. CDR3 coding DNA: TGTGCCAGCAGTGAAGAGCCAGGGGACCAAGGGTGGACCCAGTACTTC.